These 12 T cell receptor beta chains were all obtained from the same sample, sequenced in a study of CD8+ T cells in alopecia areata. The sequencing template was cDNA reverse transcribed from extracted RNA. Profiling relied on immunoSEQ multiplex PCR, and the TCRdb table lists in-frame clones only, not all of them. The data contain around 150,000 clones, approximately 60% of them singletons. Treatment noted: oral pan-JAK inhibitor, 5-10 mg twice daily. Sequencing used CD4+ T cells sorted from blood, obtained at week 24, from a patient treated with tofacitinib. The source of these receptors is a human donor with alopecia areata.

Written as DNA, the CDR3 is TGTGCCAGCAGCCGACTAGACACTGAAGCTTTCTTT. This sequence encodes CASSRLDTEAFF. The chain uses TRBV4-2 and TRBJ1-1; D ambiguous. Germline V gene sequence: CDR1 LGHNA, CDR2 YNFKEQ. Trimming pared 4 bases from V and 3 bases from J, leaving 6 bases between. The CDR3 spans 12 residues.

V usage is TRBV11-2 and J usage is TRBJ2-1, with D maybe TRBD1 (5 bases). Germline CDR1 is SGHAT and CDR2 is FQNNGV. CDR3 length: 14 amino acids. The V end was cut by 0 bases, the J end by 6 bases, with 9 bases between. The CDR3, as DNA: TGTGCCAGCAGCTTAGAACGACAGTCCAATGAGCAGTTCTTC. This sequence encodes CASSLERQSNEQFF.

The chain combines TRBV14 with TRBJ2-7; D gene uncertain. CDR3 length: 12 amino acids. Trimming removed 2 bases from V and 5 bases from J, with 7 bases in between. Looked up from germline, CDR1 is SGHDN and CDR2 is FVKESK. The chain's CDR3 is CASSQTFHEQYF. In DNA, the CDR3 is TGTGCCAGCAGCCAAACCTTTCACGAGCAGTACTTC.

J is TRBJ1-1 and V is TRBV7-3; 9 positions agree with TRBD1. The germline gives CDR1 SGHTA, CDR2 FQGTGA. V shed 4 bases, J shed 9 bases, and the junction held 6 bases outside the gene matches. This CDR3 is built from 13 residues. The CDR3 DNA sequence: TGTGCCAGCAGCTCCTCCGGGACAGGGAAAGCTTTCTTT. This encodes CASSSSGTGKAFF.

The chain carries TRBV30 and TRBJ1-5, with 8 bases that match TRBD1. CDR1 GTSNPN and CDR2 SVGIG come from the germline V gene (reference sequence). V was pared by 0 bases and J by 5 bases, with 0 bases of the junction left unmatched. The CDR3 contains 13 residues. CDR3 residues: CAWSVQGDQPQHF. The CDR3 region has the DNA TGTGCCTGGAGTGTACAGGGGGATCAGCCCCAGCATTTT.

This chain joins TRBV9 and TRBJ2-1, with TRBD2 identical over 7 bases. From germline, CDR1 is SGDLS and CDR2 YYNGEE. V shed 3 bases, J shed 12 bases, and the junction held 3 bases outside the gene matches. The CDR3 spans 11 residues. CDR3 in DNA: TGTGCCAGCAGCGAGGCTAGCGGGCAGTTCTTC. Its protein product is CASSEASGQFF.

This clone occurred a few times. The rearrangement links TRBV19 to TRBJ1-3, with D tentatively TRBD1 (6 bases). V lost 4 bases and J lost 2, with 15 bases in between. The germline gives CDR1 LNHDA, CDR2 SQIVND (reference sequence). CDR3 size: 16 residues. Written as DNA, the CDR3 is TGTGCCAGTAGTAGGGGACACCTCGACCCTGGAAACACCATATATTTT. Residues: CASSRGHLDPGNTIYF.

V is TRBV30 and J is TRBJ2-2; 15 bases match TRBD2. The germline V gene encodes CDR1 GTSNPN and CDR2 SVGIG (reference sequence). Trimming took 7 bases from V and 7 from J; bases not matched to a gene: 10. The CDR3 is 16 residues long. The CDR3 here is CASGLAGGTYYGELFF. CDR3 bases: TGTGCCTCGGGACTAGCGGGGGGAACCTACTACGGGGAGCTGTTTTTT.

The rearrangement links TRBV30 to TRBJ1-4, with a possible D match to TRBD1 (6 bases). The germline V and J ends were trimmed by 1 base and 13 bases, with 19 bases remaining between them. This CDR3 comprises 14 residues. Germline loops: CDR1 GTSNPN, CDR2 SVGIG (reference sequence). In DNA form, the CDR3 reads TGTGCCTGGAGTGATGGGGGCAGCCTAGTGGGACTGTTTTTT. Protein sequence: CAWSDGGSLVGLFF.

This clone has just a few counts. The chain is built from TRBV19 and TRBJ1-2; 11 positions match TRBD1. The CDR3 is 16 amino acids. V dropped 7 bases and J dropped 1; count of bases not matched to a gene: 8. Germline V gene lookup returns CDR1 LNHDA and CDR2 SQIVND (reference sequence). The CDR3 bases are TGTGCCAGTACCGAAGTGGGGACAGGGGGTAACTATGGCTACACCTTC. Residues: CASTEVGTGGNYGYTF.

This clone has just a few counts. The chain is built from TRBV25-1 and TRBJ2-2; the D gene could be TRBD1 or TRBD2 (6 bases each). The ends were cut back, 2 bases at V and 6 bases at J, with 10 bases in the middle. Germline CDR1 and CDR2: MGHDK and SYGVNS. The CDR3 totals 14 residues. The CDR3 sequence is CASSELRGAGELFF. The CDR3 DNA reads as TGTGCCAGCAGTGAACTAAGGGGGGCCGGGGAGCTGTTTTTT.

V and J are TRBV7-9 and TRBJ2-2; D might be TRBD2 (6 bases). Trimming removed 10 bases at V and 0 bases at J, with 15 bases between. Germline V lookup: CDR1 SEHNR, CDR2 FQNEAQ (reference sequence). The CDR3 covers 15 residues. The CDR3 sequence is CATPGGGANTGELFF. The CDR3 nucleotides read TGTGCCACTCCCGGAGGCGGGGCGAACACCGGGGAGCTGTTTTTT. The whole variable domain, filled in from reference TRBV7-9 and TRBJ2-2, reads DTGVSQNPRHKITKRGQNVTFRCDPISEHNRLYWYRQTLGQGPEFLTYFQNEAQLEKSRLLSDRFSAERPKGSFSTLEIQRTEQGDSAMYLCATPGGGANTGELFFGEGSRLTVL.